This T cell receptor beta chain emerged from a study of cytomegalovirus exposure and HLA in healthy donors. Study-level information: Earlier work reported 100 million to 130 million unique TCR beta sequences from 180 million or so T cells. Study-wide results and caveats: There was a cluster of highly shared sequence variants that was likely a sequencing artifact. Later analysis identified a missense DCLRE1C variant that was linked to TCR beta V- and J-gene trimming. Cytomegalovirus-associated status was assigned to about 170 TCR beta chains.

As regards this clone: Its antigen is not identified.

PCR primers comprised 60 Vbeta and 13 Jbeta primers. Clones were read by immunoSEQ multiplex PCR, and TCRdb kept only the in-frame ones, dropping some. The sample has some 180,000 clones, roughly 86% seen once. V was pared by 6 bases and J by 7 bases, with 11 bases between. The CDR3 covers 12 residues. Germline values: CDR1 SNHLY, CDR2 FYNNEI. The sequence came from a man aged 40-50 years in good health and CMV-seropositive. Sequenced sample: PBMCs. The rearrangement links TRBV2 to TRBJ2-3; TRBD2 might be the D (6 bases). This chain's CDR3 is CASREGENTQYF. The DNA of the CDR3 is TGTGCCAGCAGGGAGGGCGAGAATACGCAGTATTTT.